These 30 T cell receptor beta chains came from one sample sequenced in a study of early T cells in non-severe SARS-CoV-2 infection. TCRdb redid the calling of the 5' RACE reads with MiXCR, one entry per CDR3 protein. This table holds more than 25,000 distinct CDR3 sequences, 5% to 6% found once. Source material: whole blood. These receptor sequences come from an adult who was a healthcare worker with PCR-confirmed SARS-CoV-2 infection or an uninfected control (not recorded which).

This clonotype was observed many times. This chain's CDR3 is CASSLEFTDTQYF. The CDR3 DNA reads as TGTGCCAGCAGCTTAGAATTCACAGATACGCAGTATTTT. The chain has TRBV5-4 and TRBJ2-3, with D hard to call. Germline-derived CDR1 and CDR2 are SGHNT and YYREEE (reference sequence). Trimming took off 2 bases at V and 2 bases at J, with 6 bases between the two ends. The CDR3 is 13 amino acids.

This clonotype has more than one count but fewer than ten. The V gene is TRBV20-1, the J gene TRBJ2-1; 11 bases map to TRBD2. J lost 4 bases, V lost 2 bases, and 10 bases had no gene match. The CDR3 contains 17 residues. Per the germline V gene, CDR1 is DFQATT and CDR2 is SNEGSKA (reference sequence). This CDR3 reads CSARQPLPSGRYNEQFF. The CDR3 DNA reads as TGCAGTGCTAGACAACCCCTCCCTAGCGGGAGGTACAATGAGCAGTTCTTC.

This clonotype was seen many times. The J gene is TRBJ2-5, the V gene TRBV5-4; tentative D call: TRBD2 (6 bases). The CDR3 is made up of 14 amino acids. Between the trimmed V and J ends, which lost 2 bases and 4 bases, there was a span of 12 bases. Germline V lookup: CDR1 SGHNT, CDR2 YYREEE (reference sequence). The CDR3 protein is CASSLSGVLETQYF. The CDR3 coding sequence is TGTGCCAGCAGCTTATCGGGGGTCTTAGAGACCCAGTACTTC.

This clonotype was recorded many times. The CDR3 sequence is CSARSKGVDYGYTF. CDR3 DNA: TGCAGTGCTAGATCAAAGGGGGTTGACTATGGCTACACCTTC. This chain connects TRBV20-1 to TRBJ1-2, with D possibly TRBD1 on 6 matching bases. The CDR3 is made up of 14 amino acids. The V and J ends lost 2 bases and 3 bases respectively, with 13 bases between them. The germline V gene encodes CDR1 DFQATT and CDR2 SNEGSKA (reference sequence).

This clonotype was detected many times. This chain joins TRBV7-6 and TRBJ2-7, with 10 bases lining up with TRBD1. The CDR3 is 16 residues long. V gave up 5 bases and J gave up 2 bases; unmatched junction bases: 9. Per the germline V gene, CDR1 is SGHVS and CDR2 is FNYEAQ. For the CDR3, the DNA is TGTGCCAGCAGCGCAAAGACAGGGGGCGCGCCCTACGAGCAGTACTTC. Protein product: CASSAKTGGAPYEQYF. Full variable domain (missing parts from reference TRBV7-6 and TRBJ2-7): GAGVSQSPRYKVTKRGQDVALRCDPISGHVSLYWYRQALGQGPEFLTYFNYEAQQDKSGLPNDRFSAERPEGSISTLTIQRTEQRDSAMYRCASSAKTGGAPYEQYFGPGTRLTVT.

This clonotype was counted many times. V is TRBV7-2 and J is TRBJ2-1, with a tentative D call TRBD1 (5 bases). V was pared by 3 bases and J by 13 bases, with 16 bases between. The CDR3 is 13 amino acids. Germline V gene data show CDR1 as SGHTA and CDR2 as FQGNSA. The CDR3 DNA is TGTGCCAGCAGCTTCTCCGACGACAGAGAACAGTTCTTC. It encodes CASSFSDDREQFF.

This clonotype occurred many times. The chain is built from TRBV20-1 and TRBJ2-1; 7 positions agree with TRBD2. CDR3 size: 17 residues. The germline gives CDR1 DFQATT, CDR2 SNEGSKA (reference sequence). Trimming removed 0 bases from V and 0 bases from J; junction bases left unmatched: 8. CDR3 region: CSARDWGGVASYNEQFF. For the CDR3, the DNA is TGCAGTGCTAGAGATTGGGGGGGAGTAGCCTCCTACAATGAGCAGTTCTTC.

A few counts support this clonotype. CDR3 coding DNA: TGTGCCAGCCTCGGGCTATCCGAAGCTTTCTTT. Its translation: CASLGLSEAFF. This chain connects TRBV27 to TRBJ1-1, with unresolved D. Germline V gene sequence: CDR1 MNHEY, CDR2 SMNVEV (reference sequence). The germline V and J ends were trimmed by 8 bases and 8 bases, with 12 bases remaining between them. The CDR3 consists of 11 residues.

This clonotype was seen at least ten times. The rearrangement joins TRBV6-2 or TRBV6-3 to TRBJ2-1; D might be TRBD1 (5 bases). V lost 6 bases and J lost 7, with 10 bases in between. The germline gives CDR1 MNHEY, CDR2 SVGEGT. The CDR3 runs to 12 residues. CDR3 in DNA: TGTGCCAGCAGCCCGGACACGAATGAGCAGTTCTTC. It yields the protein CASSPDTNEQFF.

In this sample, this clonotype turned up many times. CDR3 coding DNA: TGTGCCAGCAGCTACAGATCTAGAGGCTACGAGCAGTACTTC. As protein: CASSYRSRGYEQYF. The chain joins TRBV27 to TRBJ2-7; unclear D gene. Trimming took 6 bases from V and 3 from J, leaving 15 bases between them. The CDR3 sequence is 14 residues long. Germline V gene sequence: CDR1 MNHEY, CDR2 SMNVEV (reference sequence).

This clonotype was recorded at least ten times. The chain is built from TRBV20-1 and TRBJ2-7; TRBD1 matches 11 bases. The CDR3 sequence is 13 residues long. V shed 2 bases and J 11 bases; nucleotides not matched to a gene: 8. Germline lookup yields CDR1 DFQATT and CDR2 SNEGSKA (reference sequence). The CDR3 DNA reads TGCAGTGCTAGACCGGGACAGGGGGTACGGGAGTACTTC. Translating it yields CSARPGQGVREYF.

This clonotype was detected ten times or more. The chain carries TRBV7-2 and TRBJ1-3; the D is unclear. The CDR3 sequence is 15 residues long. Trimming pared 3 bases from V and 0 bases from J, leaving 9 bases between. Germline V gene sequence: CDR1 SGHTA, CDR2 FQGNSA. This CDR3 is CASSFDQSSGNTIYF. CDR3 in DNA: TGTGCCAGCAGCTTTGACCAGAGCTCTGGAAACACCATATATTTT.

This clonotype was found a few times. The chain has TRBV6-5 and TRBJ2-3, with a weak D call TRBD2 (6 bases). The CDR3 runs 15 residues. Deletions cut 5 bases from V and 8 bases from J, with 20 bases between. Germline loops: CDR1 MNHEY, CDR2 SVGAGI. The CDR3 region has the DNA TGTGCCAGCAGTCCAACTAGCCCGCCTCTGGGTACGCAGTATTTT. This translates into CASSPTSPPLGTQYF.

This clonotype was detected many times. This rearrangement joins TRBV10-3 to TRBJ2-1; 10 bases map to TRBD2. The germline V gene encodes CDR1 ENHRY and CDR2 SYGVKD. CDR3 length: 13 amino acids. J gave up 5 bases and V 6 bases, and 1 base lay outside the gene matches. The CDR3 loop is CAIRGTSDNEQFF. The DNA of the CDR3 is TGTGCCATCAGGGGGACTAGCGACAATGAGCAGTTCTTC.

Many counts were recorded for this clonotype. This chain links TRBV6-5 with TRBJ2-7; 8 bases fit TRBD2. This CDR3 contains 13 residues. Germline CDR1 reads MNHEY; CDR2 reads SVGAGI. Trimming at V came to 6 bases and at J to 7 bases, leaving 8 bases not matched to a gene. The CDR3 coding sequence is TGTGCCAGCAGCCAGCGGGAGACTTATGAGCAGTACTTC. It codes for CASSQRETYEQYF.

This clonotype occurred many times. The chain has TRBV7-2 and TRBJ2-3, with 9 positions matching TRBD2. With V trimmed by 3 bases and J by 7 bases, 2 bases remained unmatched. This CDR3 spans 13 amino acids. Germline CDR1 SGHTA, CDR2 FQGNSA. CDR3 region: CASSFSGSNTQYF. CDR3 DNA: TGTGCCAGCAGCTTTAGCGGGAGTAATACGCAGTATTTT.

This clonotype has a handful of counts. The V call is TRBV12-3 or TRBV12-4, the J call TRBJ1-1; 8 bases line up with TRBD1. CDR3 size: 14 residues. J lost 3 bases, V lost 4 bases, and 4 bases had no gene match. The DNA for the CDR3 is TGTGCCAGCAGTTCGGTCAGGGGGCACACTGAAGCTTTCTTT. It codes for CASSSVRGHTEAFF.

This clonotype was detected ten times or more. The gene calls are TRBV20-1 and TRBJ2-1; TRBD1 aligns across 7 bases. The CDR3 is 15 amino acids. Germline lookup yields CDR1 DFQATT and CDR2 SNEGSKA (reference sequence). V was clipped by 2 bases and J by 2 bases; unmatched bases: 6. CDR3: CSARPPGQTYNEQFF. The CDR3, as DNA: TGCAGTGCTAGACCCCCGGGACAGACCTACAATGAGCAGTTCTTC.

This chain uses TRBV4-1 with TRBJ1-5; 9 positions match TRBD1. The CDR3 loop spans 16 amino acids. Germline V gene data show CDR1 as MGHRA and CDR2 as YSYEKL. Unmatched junction bases numbered 9, after V lost 2 bases and J lost 7 bases. The CDR3 here is CASSQPRQGVRQPQHF. CDR3 sequence (DNA): TGCGCCAGCAGCCAACCCAGACAGGGGGTGAGGCAGCCCCAGCATTTT.

In this sample, this clonotype turned up many times. The rearrangement joins TRBV19 to TRBJ2-3; D not resolved. V lost 0 bases to trimming and J lost 2 bases, with 18 bases between them. The CDR3 covers 18 residues. Per germline, CDR1 LNHDA and CDR2 SQIVND (reference sequence). The CDR3 here is CASSIDGPRLKDTDTQYF. In DNA, the CDR3 is TGTGCCAGTAGTATAGATGGGCCCCGGCTGAAGGACACAGATACGCAGTATTTT.

CDR3 sequence (DNA): TGTGCCAGCAGTATCCTTCTGAGGGAAACTGAAGCTTTCTTT. It is translated as CASSILLRETEAFF. V is TRBV28 and J is TRBJ1-1; D is unclear. Germline values: CDR1 MDHEN, CDR2 SYDVKM. The V end was cut by 5 bases, the J end by 5 bases, with 15 bases between. CDR3 length: 14 amino acids.

This clonotype was observed at least ten times. The chain combines TRBV11-2 with TRBJ1-2; possible D gene TRBD1, 5 bases. CDR1 and CDR2 (germline): SGHAT, FQNNGV. V was pared by 7 bases and J by 7 bases, with 13 bases between. The CDR3 totals 12 residues. CDR3 in amino acids: CASTGGAGGYTF. The CDR3 coding sequence is TGTGCCAGCACGGGCGGGGCTGGTGGCTACACCTTC.

This clonotype was recorded many times. The DNA is omitted, as the CDR3 cannot be located on it reliably, and the CDR3 follows TCRdb's listing. The rearrangement joins TRBV28 to TRBJ1-6; the DNA was not compared with TRBD1, the D call given in the table. With termini counted, the CDR3 has 14 amino acids. Per the germline V gene, CDR1 is MDHEN and CDR2 is SYDVKM. The CDR3 spells CASRFGTGNSPLHF.

This clonotype occurred many times. This chain links TRBV7-2 with TRBJ2-1; D gene uncertain. V lost 1 base, J lost 6 bases, and 10 bases lay in between. The CDR3 length is 14 residues. Germline V gene data show CDR1 as SGHTA and CDR2 as FQGNSA. The CDR3 reads CASSLGGLPNEQFF. The CDR3 DNA sequence: TGTGCCAGCAGCTTAGGTGGGCTACCCAATGAGCAGTTCTTC.

Only one count was recorded for this clonotype. A much larger clonotype is one base distant, so this may be a read error. This chain uses TRBV21-1 with TRBJ1-1. TRBV21-1 is recorded as a pseudogene. The CDR3 runs to 20 residues. The CDR3 bases are TGTGCCCGCAGCGCTACCATGGGGGGAGAGCCTAACTACTCGAACACTGAAGCTTTCTTT. This gives the protein CARSATMGGEPNYSNTEAFF.

This clonotype was detected ten times or more. The chain employs TRBV9 and TRBJ2-2; D not certain. V was pared by 0 bases and J by 1 base, with 4 bases between. CDR1 is SGDLS and CDR2 is YYNGEE in the germline V gene. This CDR3 is built from 14 residues. The CDR3 DNA reads TGTGCCAGCAGCGTAGCGGGGAACACCGGGGAGCTGTTTTTT. This encodes CASSVAGNTGELFF.

The table lists this clonotype with many counts. CDR3 residues: CASSKALSSGMNNEQFF. The CDR3 nucleotides are TGTGCCAGTAGTAAGGCCCTTTCGAGCGGGATGAACAATGAGCAGTTCTTC. V is TRBV19 and J is TRBJ2-1; TRBD2 matches 7 bases. The V gene's germline CDR1 is LNHDA and CDR2 SQIVND (reference sequence). Trimming cost V 4 bases and J 5 bases; bases outside gene matches: 14. The CDR3 covers 17 residues.

This clonotype was seen many times. The chain is built from TRBV7-6 and TRBJ2-5; D call uncertain. CDR1 and CDR2 (germline): SGHVS, FNYEAQ. This CDR3 has 12 residues. The V end was cut by 5 bases, the J end by 4 bases, with 8 bases between. The CDR3 protein is CASSPGAETQYF. CDR3 coding DNA: TGTGCCAGCAGCCCTGGCGCAGAGACCCAGTACTTC. The complete variable domain, with remaining parts taken from reference TRBV7-6 and TRBJ2-5, reads GAGVSQSPRYKVTKRGQDVALRCDPISGHVSLYWYRQALGQGPEFLTYFNYEAQQDKSGLPNDRFSAERPEGSISTLTIQRTEQRDSAMYRCASSPGAETQYFGPGTRLLVL.

A few counts support this clonotype. V is TRBV29-1 and J is TRBJ2-5; 8 bases agree with TRBD1. Germline CDR1 is SQVTM and CDR2 is ANQGSEA. The CDR3 spans 14 residues. The V gene end was trimmed by 6 bases and the J gene end by 0 bases; junction bases not matched to a gene: 6. The CDR3 loop reads CSVAGDRYQETQYF. CDR3 in DNA: TGCAGCGTAGCCGGGGACAGGTACCAAGAGACCCAGTACTTC.

This clonotype was detected many times. V is TRBV12-3 or TRBV12-4 and J is TRBJ1-1; 7 positions agree with TRBD1. The trim removed 4 bases at V and 1 base at J, leaving 9 bases unmatched. The CDR3 has 16 residues. The CDR3 DNA reads as TGTGCCAGCAGTTCCCCCGGGACAGCACCGAACACTGAAGCTTTCTTT. As protein: CASSSPGTAPNTEAFF.